Listed here are 32 T cell receptor beta chains from one sample, sequenced in a study of circulating and synovial CD4+ cells in juvenile arthritis. Assay used: immunoSEQ multiplex PCR; TCRdb lists only in-frame clones, some missing. This sample carries about 39,000 clones, approximately 94% of them seen once, and the ten largest clones take around 0.67%. What was sequenced was CD4+ T cells from blood. All receptors come from a human donor with juvenile idiopathic arthritis.

This sequence joins TRBV7-2 and TRBJ2-7, with 14 bases that match TRBD2. The germline V gene encodes CDR1 SGHTA and CDR2 FQGNSA. This CDR3 has 16 amino acids. Losses at the gene ends were 1 base for V and 5 bases for J; bases not matched to a gene: 4. The CDR3 DNA reads as TGTGCCAGCAGCTTAGTGGGGACTAGCGGGGGCCACGAGCAGTACTTC. This gives the protein CASSLVGTSGGHEQYF.

The CDR3 protein is CAWRGRGGASARRAQYF. The CDR3 DNA follows: TGTGCCTGGAGGGGGAGGGGAGGGGCTAGCGCCCGGAGAGCGCAGTATTTT. This sequence joins TRBV30 and TRBJ2-3; 7 bases are shared with TRBD2. The germline gives CDR1 GTSNPN, CDR2 SVGIG (reference sequence). The ends lost 3 bases at V and 10 bases at J; junction bases unmatched: 22. The CDR3 has 17 residues.

The chain uses TRBV9 and TRBJ2-2, with 9 positions matching TRBD2. This CDR3 contains 17 residues. Germline-derived CDR1 and CDR2 are SGDLS and YYNGEE. J gave up 7 bases and V 0 bases, and 10 bases lay outside the gene matches. The CDR3 DNA reads as TGTGCCAGCAGCGTAGATTCGGCGGGGGGGCCGAGCGGGGAGCTGTTTTTT. Translation gives CASSVDSAGGPSGELFF.

The chain employs TRBV9 and TRBJ1-4; TRBD1 is a possible D gene (6 bases). Looked up from germline, CDR1 is SGDLS and CDR2 is YYNGEE. The CDR3 contains 16 residues. Trimming removed 3 bases at V and 4 bases at J, with 16 bases between. DNA of the CDR3: TGTGCCAGCAGCGCCTTGGCAGGGGCTTATAATGAAAAACTGTTTTTT. Amino acids: CASSALAGAYNEKLFF.

The chain couples TRBV6-6 to TRBJ1-2; maybe TRBD1 (5 bases). Per the germline V gene, CDR1 is MNHNY and CDR2 is SVGAGI (reference sequence). The CDR3 is 15 amino acids. Between the trimmed V and J ends, which lost 0 bases and 8 bases, there was a span of 16 bases. CDR3 amino acids: CASSYSSRQGGGYTF. In nucleotides, the CDR3 is TGTGCCAGCAGTTACTCGAGCCGGCAGGGAGGAGGCTACACCTTC.

V and J are TRBV18 and TRBJ1-5, with D perhaps TRBD1 (6 bases). Trimming shortened V by 3 bases and J by 3 bases, and 15 bases separated the two germline ends. This CDR3 region has 16 residues. Germline V gene data show CDR1 as KGHSH and CDR2 as LQKENI. CDR3 DNA: TGTGCCAGCTCACCCTGGGGGGGCTTGAACAATCAGCCCCAGCATTTT. This gives the protein CASSPWGGLNNQPQHF.

Concerning this clone: Within the sample, other DNA sequences also encode this same CDR3. The chain employs TRBV14 and TRBJ1-6; 8 bases are a match to TRBD1. There are 15 residues in the CDR3. V was clipped by 4 bases and J by 3 bases; unmatched bases: 2. Germline-derived CDR1 and CDR2 are SGHDN and FVKESK. The CDR3 sequence is CASSRGQGYNSPLHF. The CDR3 bases are TGTGCCAGCAGCCGAGGACAGGGCTATAATTCACCCCTCCACTTT.

The V gene is TRBV5-1, the J gene TRBJ1-4; D is unclear. The CDR3 length is 14 residues. V was shortened by 4 bases and J by 4 bases, with 11 bases between the two germline ends. Germline V CDR1 and CDR2: SGHRS, YFSETQ. The CDR3 protein is CASSRTELNEKLFF. DNA of the CDR3: TGCGCCAGCAGCCGCACAGAGCTTAATGAAAAACTGTTTTTT.

This chain uses TRBV27 with TRBJ1-2, with 11 bases fitting TRBD1. V lost 1 base and J lost 5; bases outside the gene matches: 9. This CDR3 comprises 17 residues. Per germline, CDR1 MNHEY and CDR2 SMNVEV (reference sequence). The CDR3, as DNA: TGTGCCAGCAGTTTATTAGGACAGGGGGCCGAAATTTATGGCTACACCTTC. The encoded protein is CASSLLGQGAEIYGYTF.

This rearrangement joins TRBV5-5 to TRBJ2-5; 7 positions match TRBD1. With 0 bases clipped from V and 6 bases from J, the junction kept 11 bases outside the gene matches. The length of the CDR3 is 16 residues. Germline loops: CDR1 SGHKS, CDR2 YYEKEE (reference sequence). This chain's CDR3 is CASSLGRQGTGQTQYF. The CDR3 DNA reads as TGTGCCAGCAGCTTGGGCAGACAGGGAACGGGGCAGACCCAGTACTTC.

This sequence joins TRBV19 and TRBJ1-1; 7 nucleotides agree with TRBD1. J gave up 6 bases and V 5 bases, and 12 bases lay outside the gene matches. Germline lookup yields CDR1 LNHDA and CDR2 SQIVND (reference sequence). CDR3 size: 15 residues. CDR3 bases: TGTGCCAGTAGTGGAGTGAGGACAGGATCCCCTGAAGCTTTCTTT. Its translation is CASSGVRTGSPEAFF.

This rearrangement joins TRBV6-5 to TRBJ1-2, with a tentative D call TRBD1 (5 bases). Between the trimmed V and J ends, which lost 0 bases and 1 base, there was a span of 12 bases. Germline values: CDR1 MNHEY, CDR2 SVGAGI. CDR3 length: 16 residues. The CDR3 coding sequence is TGTGCCAGCAGTTACTCGAGCGGGGCGGTTAACTATGGCTACACCTTC. Its protein is CASSYSSGAVNYGYTF.

This chain links TRBV5-6 with TRBJ1-4; 12 bases line up with TRBD1. CDR3 size: 16 residues. V gave up 0 bases and J gave up 8 bases; unmatched junction bases: 5. Germline V lookup: CDR1 SGHDT, CDR2 YYEEEE. The CDR3 is CASSLVGTGGNEKLFF. DNA of the CDR3: TGTGCCAGCAGCTTGGTCGGGACAGGGGGCAACGAAAAACTGTTTTTT.

V is TRBV18 and J is TRBJ2-7; D is possibly TRBD1 (5 bases). The CDR3 is 14 residues long. The V end lost 0 bases, the J end lost 5 bases, and 11 bases lay between the germline ends. Germline-derived CDR1 and CDR2 are KGHSH and LQKENI. In DNA, the CDR3 is TGTGCCAGCTCACCACCTGGGGCAAGGGACGAGCAGTACTTC. Amino acid sequence: CASSPPGARDEQYF.

This clone was counted a single time. The DNA for the CDR3 is TGTGCCAGTAGTACCGGACAGGGCATTGAAAAACTGTTTTTT. Its protein product is CASSTGQGIEKLFF. The chain employs TRBV19 and TRBJ1-4, with 8 nucleotides matching TRBD1. In germline, CDR1 is LNHDA, CDR2 SQIVND (reference sequence). The CDR3 runs to 14 residues. V lost 4 bases and J lost 7; bases outside the gene matches: 5.

V gene TRBV15 combines with J gene TRBJ1-4; TRBD1 is a possible D gene (5 bases). CDR3 length equals 15 residues. The germline CDR1 and CDR2 sequences are LNHNV and YYDKDF (reference sequence). The V end was cut by 1 base, the J end by 1 base, with 7 bases between. CDR3 residues: CATSRVTGTNEKLFF. In DNA, the CDR3 is TGTGCCACCAGCAGAGTAACAGGAACTAATGAAAAACTGTTTTTT. Full variable domain (missing parts from reference TRBV15 and TRBJ1-4): DAMVIQNPRYQVTQFGKPVTLSCSQTLNHNVMYWYQQKSSQAPKLLFHYYDKDFNNEADTPDNFQSRRPNTSFCFLDIRSPGLGDTAMYLCATSRVTGTNEKLFFGSGTQLSVL.

The chain uses TRBV18 and TRBJ1-1; D unresolved. This CDR3 contains 15 residues. Germline V gene sequence: CDR1 KGHSH, CDR2 LQKENI. Trimming took off 2 bases at V and 1 base at J, with 11 bases between the two ends. In nucleotides, the CDR3 is TGTGCCAGCTCACCAATTAACAAACAGAACACTGAAGCTTTCTTT. This sequence encodes CASSPINKQNTEAFF. Combining the CDR3 with reference TRBV18 and TRBJ1-1 gives the whole variable domain NAGVMQNPRHLVRRRGQEARLRCSPMKGHSHVYWYRQLPEEGLKFMVYLQKENIIDESGMPKERFSAEFPKEGPSILRIQQVVRGDSAAYFCASSPINKQNTEAFFGQGTRLTVV.

This sequence joins TRBV5-1 and TRBJ2-3; 10 bases map to TRBD2. Germline lookup yields CDR1 SGHRS and CDR2 YFSETQ. The CDR3 contains 12 residues. Trimming took 3 bases from V and 14 from J; bases not matched to a gene: 6. CDR3 residues: CASSSAGGPGYF. The CDR3 DNA follows: TGCGCCAGCAGCTCAGCGGGGGGGCCTGGGTATTTT.

As concerns this clone: The identical CDR3 is also encoded by other nucleotide sequences in the sample. This chain connects TRBV28 to TRBJ1-6; D might be TRBD1 (5 bases). Trimming pared 4 bases from V and 3 bases from J, leaving 16 bases between. This CDR3 is built from 17 residues. Germline CDR1 MDHEN, CDR2 SYDVKM. The CDR3 loop reads CASSYGGNPFYNSPLHF. CDR3 in DNA: TGTGCCAGCAGTTACGGGGGGAACCCATTCTATAATTCACCCCTCCACTTT.

The chain has TRBV4-1 and TRBJ1-2; D possibly corresponds to TRBD1 (6 bases). The CDR3 has 15 amino acids. CDR1 is MGHRA and CDR2 is YSYEKL in the germline V gene. V was cut by 3 bases and J by 8 bases, with 19 bases left in between. In nucleotides, the CDR3 is TGCGCCAGCAGCCACCCTCAGGGGCCGCAGCGGGGCTACACCTTC. Translated, it gives CASSHPQGPQRGYTF.

This chain joins TRBV5-4 and TRBJ2-7; 8 nucleotides line up with TRBD1. CDR3 length: 15 residues. The V gene's germline CDR1 is SGHNT and CDR2 YYREEE (reference sequence). Trimming removed 5 bases from V and 3 bases from J; junction bases left unmatched: 10. The CDR3 reads CASSSADRGDYEQYF. In nucleotides, the CDR3 is TGTGCCAGCAGTTCAGCCGACAGGGGAGACTACGAGCAGTACTTC.

The count of this clone is one. DNA for the CDR3: TGTGCCAGCAGCTTAGGGGTGGACAGGGGGCTGAGGCAGCCCCAGCATTTT. Translating it yields CASSLGVDRGLRQPQHF. V gene TRBV7-8 combines with J gene TRBJ1-5; 11 nucleotides match TRBD1. Germline V gene lookup returns CDR1 SGHVS and CDR2 FQNEAQ. There are 17 residues in the CDR3. V shed 1 base and J 7 bases; nucleotides not matched to a gene: 9.

The chain combines TRBV7-2 with TRBJ2-1, with TRBD2 identical over 12 bases. V lost 1 base, J lost 8 bases, and 3 bases stayed unmatched. The V gene's germline CDR1 is SGHTA and CDR2 FQGNSA. The CDR3 extends over 15 amino acids. The CDR3 bases are TGTGCCAGCAGCTTAGTTCTAGCGGGGGGGGATGAGCAGTTCTTC. Protein: CASSLVLAGGDEQFF.

This chain joins TRBV4-3 and TRBJ1-1; 7 nucleotides line up with TRBD1. Germline CDR1 LGHNA, CDR2 YSLEER. This CDR3 is built from 14 residues. With 4 bases clipped from V and 0 bases from J, the junction kept 2 bases outside the gene matches. As DNA, the CDR3 is TGCGCCAGCAGCCTTGGACAGGTGAACACTGAAGCTTTCTTT. Amino acids: CASSLGQVNTEAFF.

The chain carries TRBV6-4 and TRBJ2-2; 8 positions match TRBD2. The length of the CDR3 is 14 residues. Trimming at V came to 6 bases and at J to 1 base, leaving 1 base not matched to a gene. Germline CDR1 reads MRHNA; CDR2 reads SNTAGT. The CDR3 is CASRSGGNTGELFF. The CDR3 DNA follows: TGTGCCAGCAGGAGCGGGGGGAACACCGGGGAGCTGTTTTTT.

Comments on this clone: Additional DNA sequences in this sample encode the identical CDR3. This sequence joins TRBV19 and TRBJ1-6; D not certain. Germline V gene sequence: CDR1 LNHDA, CDR2 SQIVND (reference sequence). The CDR3 is 14 amino acids. V lost 5 bases and J 6 bases, leaving 11 bases between the germline ends. This CDR3 is CASSVDILNSPLHF. The DNA of the CDR3 is TGTGCCAGTAGTGTCGACATCCTTAATTCACCCCTCCACTTT.

Remarks on this clone: A read error may account for a junction end that differs from germline. The same CDR3 arises from other DNA sequences in this sample as well. The genes are TRBV5-1 and TRBJ1-6, with D uncertain. Germline V gene data show CDR1 as SGHRS and CDR2 as YFSETQ. The CDR3 consists of 15 residues. The DNA for the CDR3 is TGCGCCAGCAGCTTGGCCAGTGGTGAGGATTCCCCCCTCCACTTT. Protein: CASSLASGEDSPLHF.

This chain uses TRBV5-1 with TRBJ2-2; perhaps TRBD2 as D (6 bases). The length of the CDR3 is 19 residues. V dropped 0 bases and J dropped 0 bases, with 18 bases sitting between them. CDR1 is SGHRS, CDR2 YFSETQ, per germline. This CDR3 reads CASSLGEVILEANTGELFF. The CDR3 bases are TGCGCCAGCAGCTTGGGGGAGGTGATTTTGGAAGCGAACACCGGGGAGCTGTTTTTT.

V and J are TRBV5-8 and TRBJ1-6, with no clear D. Germline V gene sequence: CDR1 SGHTS, CDR2 YDEGEE. CDR3 size: 13 residues. The ends were cut back, 6 bases at V and 4 bases at J, with 8 bases in the middle. DNA of the CDR3: TGTGCCAGCATGAGGAGATATAATTCACCCCTCCACTTT. Translated, it gives CASMRRYNSPLHF.

This chain joins TRBV18 and TRBJ1-1; possibly TRBD1 for D (6 bases). Deletions cut 3 bases from V and 0 bases from J, with 11 bases between. The CDR3 covers 15 residues. Germline V gene data show CDR1 as KGHSH and CDR2 as LQKENI. The CDR3 sequence: CASSPRTAMNTEAFF. As DNA, the CDR3 is TGTGCCAGCTCACCTCGGACAGCTATGAACACTGAAGCTTTCTTT.

The chain carries TRBV7-9 and TRBJ1-2; D is unclear. The CDR3 is made up of 14 amino acids. Trimming shortened V by 5 bases and J by 8 bases, and 18 bases separated the two germline ends. The germline CDR1 and CDR2 sequences are SEHNR and FQNEAQ (reference sequence). This chain's CDR3 is CASSPWAGGGGYTF. Written as DNA, the CDR3 is TGTGCCAGCAGCCCGTGGGCGGGCGGTGGGGGCTACACCTTC. The full variable domain, completed using reference TRBV7-9 and TRBJ1-2, is DTGVSQNPRHKITKRGQNVTFRCDPISEHNRLYWYRQTLGQGPEFLTYFQNEAQLEKSRLLSDRFSAERPKGSFSTLEIQRTEQGDSAMYLCASSPWAGGGGYTFGSGTRLTVV.

The V call is TRBV19, the J call TRBJ2-1, with 9 nucleotides matching TRBD2. The V segment lost 2 bases and the J segment 10 bases; nucleotides outside the gene matches: 15. This CDR3 contains 17 residues. The V gene's germline CDR1 is LNHDA and CDR2 SQIVND (reference sequence). Here the CDR3 DNA reads TGTGCCAGTAGTATACTAGAGGGGCTAGCGGGGTATGGCGAGCAGTTCTTC. Encoded protein: CASSILEGLAGYGEQFF.